This T cell receptor beta chain was sequenced for a study of siplizumab effects on memory and regulatory T cells. Overall study results and limits: With siplizumab, cumulative frequency of CD4+ memory-derived alloreactive sequences dropped significantly. Both greater diversity than memory cells and a major contribution to the alloresponse seemed to characterize naive T cells.

Trimming cost V 6 bases and J 6 bases, with 11 bases left between them. CDR3 length: 13 residues. Per the germline V gene, CDR1 is SNHLY and CDR2 is FYNNEI. Of note for this clone: Antigen: not known.

Each sample had roughly 10^5 TCR templates assayed. The table came from immunoSEQ multiplex PCR; TCRdb's copy has only in-frame clones and leaves some out. The sample lists approximately 94,000 clones, 75% to 95% seen once, with 0.14% to 0.15% in the top ten. The chain has TRBV2 and TRBJ1-4; D ambiguous. The TCR originated in a human donor in good health. The sequenced material came from CD4+ T cells sorted from blood. CDR3 sequence: CASSRDTHEKLFF. The CDR3 coding sequence is TGTGCCAGCAGCAGAGACACCCATGAAAAACTGTTTTTT.